Presented here are 27 T cell receptor beta chains from one specimen sequenced in a study of blood T cell repertoires in COVID-19. Produced via immunoSEQ multiplex PCR; TCRdb's table is partial and in-frame only. The sample lists 180,000 or so clones, 85% occurring once. Material: peripheral blood. The receptors shown here come from a woman aged 55-70 years with acute or convalescent COVID-19.

In nucleotides, the CDR3 is TGTGCCACCAGTGGGCTGTCAGGGGGCCGGTCAGATACGCAGTATTTT. Amino acids: CATSGLSGGRSDTQYF. The gene calls are TRBV24-1 and TRBJ2-3; 8 bases line up with TRBD1. V dropped 5 bases and J dropped 4; count of bases not matched to a gene: 10. Per germline, CDR1 KGHDR and CDR2 SFDVKD. CDR3 size: 16 residues.

This chain links TRBV11-3 with TRBJ2-7, with TRBD2 identical over 9 bases. The junction had 10 bases not matched to a gene; V was cut back by 6 bases and J by 13 bases. Germline values: CDR1 SGHNT, CDR2 YENEEA. This CDR3 is 12 amino acids long. This CDR3 reads CASSRIAGEPYV. CDR3 coding DNA: TGTGCCAGCAGTCGAATAGCGGGAGAACCCTACGTC.

V and J are TRBV13 and TRBJ2-1; 14 positions match TRBD2. This CDR3 comprises 19 residues. Germline CDR1 reads PRHDT; CDR2 reads FYEKMQ (reference sequence). V shed 6 bases, J shed 9 bases, and the junction held 19 bases outside the gene matches. The CDR3 reads CASRASRAGRGTSGSEQFF. In DNA, the CDR3 is TGTGCCAGCAGAGCCTCGAGAGCCGGGCGGGGGACTAGCGGGAGTGAGCAGTTCTTC.

V usage is TRBV6-6 and J usage is TRBJ2-1; D gene uncertain. The CDR3 totals 14 residues. The V end lost 6 bases, the J end lost 6 bases, and 15 bases lay between the germline ends. Germline CDR1 reads MNHNY; CDR2 reads SVGAGI (reference sequence). Here the CDR3 DNA reads TGTGCCAGCAGGGGTAGCCCCCCTGGCAATGAGCAGTTCTTC. This gives the protein CASRGSPPGNEQFF.

Many counts were recorded for this clone. The rearrangement links TRBV5-6 to TRBJ2-2; possibly TRBD2 for D (5 bases). The V gene lost 4 bases and the J gene lost 4 bases, with 14 bases spanning the gap. CDR1 and CDR2 from the germline V gene are SGHDT and YYEEEE. The CDR3 extends over 15 amino acids. In DNA form, the CDR3 reads TGTGCCAGCAGCCCCCTGAAGGCGGGCACCGGGGAGCTGTTTTTT. It translates to CASSPLKAGTGELFF.

This sequence joins TRBV27 and TRBJ1-1; 9 bases line up with TRBD1. Germline V gene sequence: CDR1 MNHEY, CDR2 SMNVEV (reference sequence). The length of the CDR3 is 15 residues. V was clipped by 5 bases and J by 4 bases; unmatched bases: 8. Here the CDR3 DNA reads TGTGCCAGCAGTGTACAGGGGGCCCGTGTCACTGAAGCTTTCTTT. Encoded protein: CASSVQGARVTEAFF.

This sequence joins TRBV6-5 and TRBJ1-3; D gene unclear. V lost 6 bases to trimming and J lost 2 bases, with 8 bases between them. From germline, CDR1 is MNHEY and CDR2 SVGAGI. The CDR3 extends over 13 amino acids. The DNA for the CDR3 is TGTGCCAGCAGCGACGGAGCTGGAAACACCATATATTTT. Translating it yields CASSDGAGNTIYF.

This sequence joins TRBV2 and TRBJ1-5; TRBD1 matches at 8 bases. Germline values: CDR1 SNHLY, CDR2 FYNNEI. The CDR3 is 16 amino acids. V shed 6 bases and J 2 bases; nucleotides not matched to a gene: 9. The CDR3 DNA reads as TGTGCCAGCAGCCCACCGGGGGGACAGGGCAATCAGCCCCAGCATTTT. Encoded protein: CASSPPGGQGNQPQHF.

The chain combines TRBV10-2 with TRBJ1-2, with 7 bases that match TRBD1. This CDR3 is built from 13 residues. Germline V CDR1 and CDR2: WSHSY, SAAADI. V dropped 2 bases and J dropped 8; count of bases not matched to a gene: 5. CDR3 in amino acids: CASSELRQGGYTF. Written as DNA, the CDR3 is TGCGCCAGCAGTGAGCTTCGACAGGGAGGCTACACCTTC.

The chain couples TRBV27 to TRBJ2-2; 11 positions match TRBD2. The V gene end was trimmed by 5 bases and the J gene end by 5 bases; junction bases not matched to a gene: 10. Looked up from germline, CDR1 is MNHEY and CDR2 is SMNVEV (reference sequence). CDR3 length equals 17 residues. In nucleotides, the CDR3 is TGTGCCAGCAGTCCTTATATAGCGGGAGGGCGTACCGGGGAGCTGTTTTTT. Translation: CASSPYIAGGRTGELFF.

The chain carries TRBV7-3 and TRBJ2-1; TRBD2 matches at 7 bases. This CDR3 spans 15 amino acids. Germline V gives CDR1 SGHTA, CDR2 FQGTGA. V trimming: 2 bases; J trimming: 6 bases; junction bases outside the gene matches: 7. The CDR3 DNA reads as TGTGCCAGCAGCTTAGGGGGGGTGAACGGCAATGAGCAGTTCTTC. It encodes CASSLGGVNGNEQFF.

The gene calls are TRBV5-4 and TRBJ1-6; 9 nucleotides align to TRBD1. This CDR3 spans 14 amino acids. Looked up from germline, CDR1 is SGHNT and CDR2 is YYREEE (reference sequence). The V gene end was trimmed by 3 bases and the J gene end by 10 bases; junction bases not matched to a gene: 5. CDR3 sequence reads: CASSWDRELSPLHF. The DNA of the CDR3 is TGTGCCAGCAGCTGGGACAGGGAACTCTCACCCCTCCACTTT. The variable domain in full, completed from reference TRBV5-4 and TRBJ1-6, reads ETGVTQSPTHLIKTRGQQVTLRCSSQSGHNTVSWYQQALGQGPQFIFQYYREEENGRGNFPPRFSGLQFPNYSSELNVNALELDDSALYLCASSWDRELSPLHFGNGTRLTVT.

This chain uses TRBV11-3 with TRBJ2-3, with TRBD2 matching 8 bases. Per the germline V gene, CDR1 is SGHNT and CDR2 is YENEEA. V gave up 2 bases and J gave up 2 bases; unmatched junction bases: 12. This CDR3 has 18 amino acids. The CDR3 sequence: CASSLYLAGGQFTDTQYF. In DNA form, the CDR3 reads TGTGCCAGCAGCTTATACTTGGCGGGAGGCCAATTCACAGATACGCAGTATTTT.

This sequence joins TRBV19 and TRBJ1-1; 7 nucleotides line up with TRBD1. V lost 6 bases, J lost 0 bases, and 4 bases stayed unmatched. Germline CDR1 and CDR2: LNHDA and SQIVND (reference sequence). CDR3 size: 14 residues. Here the CDR3 reads CASRLTGMNTEAFF. The CDR3 bases are TGTGCCAGTAGACTGACAGGGATGAACACTGAAGCTTTCTTT.

The chain links TRBV24-1 to TRBJ2-1, with D possibly matching TRBD1 (6 bases). Trimming removed 5 bases at V and 2 bases at J, with 15 bases between. This CDR3 has 16 amino acids. CDR1 and CDR2 (germline): KGHDR, SFDVKD. The CDR3 loop reads CATSGAAQGTYNEQFF. The CDR3 DNA is TGTGCCACCAGTGGGGCAGCACAGGGCACCTACAATGAGCAGTTCTTC.

The J gene is TRBJ2-2, the V gene TRBV9; 9 bases fit TRBD1. The CDR3 totals 15 residues. V gave up 3 bases and J gave up 6 bases; unmatched junction bases: 6. Germline CDR1 and CDR2: SGDLS and YYNGEE. CDR3 in amino acids: CASSAGTGWSGELFF. The CDR3 bases are TGTGCCAGCAGCGCTGGGACAGGGTGGTCCGGGGAGCTGTTTTTT.

V usage is TRBV6-6 and J usage is TRBJ2-7, with 9 positions matching TRBD2. This CDR3 is 16 amino acids long. With 8 bases clipped from V and 3 bases from J, the junction kept 14 bases outside the gene matches. Germline loops: CDR1 MNHNY, CDR2 SVGAGI (reference sequence). CDR3: CASGLRNAGGLYEQYV. The CDR3 bases are TGTGCCAGCGGTTTGAGGAACGCGGGAGGGCTCTACGAGCAGTACGTC.

V is TRBV30 and J is TRBJ1-1, with 7 bases aligning to TRBD1. From germline, CDR1 is GTSNPN and CDR2 SVGIG (reference sequence). The CDR3 consists of 13 residues. V was pared by 3 bases and J by 4 bases, with 5 bases of the junction left unmatched. The CDR3 nucleotides read TGTGCCTGGAGGGACAGGATGGGCACTGAAGCTTTCTTT. Translating gives CAWRDRMGTEAFF. The complete variable domain, with remaining parts taken from reference TRBV30 and TRBJ1-1, reads SQTIHQWPATLVQPVGSPLSLECTVEGTSNPNLYWYRQAAGRGLQLLFYSVGIGQISSEVPQNLSASRPQDRQFILSSKKLLLSDSGFYLCAWRDRMGTEAFFGQGTRLTVV.

The table lists this clone with a count of one. The chain has TRBV3-1 (or the pseudogene TRBV3-2) and TRBJ2-1, with 9 bases that match TRBD1. Germline CDR1 is LGHDT and CDR2 is YNNKEL (reference sequence). J gave up 2 bases and V 4 bases, and 3 bases lay outside the gene matches. CDR3 length: 15 residues. The CDR3 DNA sequence: TGTGCCAGCAGCCCAGGGACAGGGACCTACAATGAGCAGTTCTTC. It encodes CASSPGTGTYNEQFF.

The CDR3 DNA follows: TGCGCCAGCAGCTTGGAGGGTGCGGGGAGTAGGACACCCCTCCACTTT. It codes for CASSLEGAGSRTPLHF. This sequence joins TRBV5-1 and TRBJ1-6; D unclear. There are 16 residues in the CDR3. CDR1 is SGHRS, CDR2 YFSETQ, per germline. V lost 0 bases, J lost 11 bases, and 18 bases lay in between.

The chain links TRBV29-1 to TRBJ1-1, with D tentatively TRBD1 (6 bases). The germline V and J ends were trimmed by 2 bases and 3 bases, with 13 bases remaining between them. This CDR3 is 14 amino acids long. Germline CDR1 SQVTM, CDR2 ANQGSEA. The CDR3 nucleotides read TGCAGCGTTGAAATCGGCAGGGGATACACTGAAGCTTTCTTT. Its translation is CSVEIGRGYTEAFF.

The rearrangement uses TRBV28 and TRBJ2-7, with D possibly matching TRBD2 (5 bases). With 6 bases removed from V and 1 base from J, the gap between germline ends came to 13 bases. The V gene's germline CDR1 is MDHEN and CDR2 SYDVKM. This CDR3 comprises 14 residues. The CDR3 loop reads CASRETGRSYEQYF. The DNA for the CDR3 is TGTGCCAGCAGAGAAACGGGGAGATCCTACGAGCAGTACTTC. The whole variable domain, remainder taken from reference TRBV28 and TRBJ2-7, is DVKVTQSSRYLVKRTGEKVFLECVQDMDHENMFWYRQDPGLGLRLIYFSYDVKMKEKGDIPEGYSVSREKKERFSLILESASTNQTSMYLCASRETGRSYEQYFGPGTRLTVT.

This clone was detected only a few times. V usage is TRBV5-1 and J usage is TRBJ1-1; 9 bases match TRBD1. The V gene end was trimmed by 4 bases and the J gene end by 1 base; junction bases not matched to a gene: 2. Per germline, CDR1 SGHRS and CDR2 YFSETQ. This CDR3 has 14 residues. CDR3 nucleotides: TGCGCCAGCAGCGCGACAGGGGGGAACACTGAAGCTTTCTTT. As protein: CASSATGGNTEAFF.

The CDR3 protein is CASRRYSGSVPGELFF. In DNA form, the CDR3 reads TGTGCCAGCCGTCGCTATAGCGGGAGTGTTCCCGGGGAGCTGTTTTTT. The gene calls are TRBV5-4 and TRBJ2-2; 9 bases are shared with TRBD2. V lost 7 bases to trimming and J lost 6 bases; unmatched junction nucleotides: 13. The V gene's germline CDR1 is SGHNT and CDR2 YYREEE (reference sequence). The CDR3 has 16 amino acids.

This sequence joins TRBV5-8 and TRBJ1-2; 7 bases align to TRBD1. This CDR3 is 16 amino acids long. The germline CDR1 and CDR2 sequences are SGHTS and YDEGEE. J was trimmed by 4 bases and V by 2 bases; bases with no gene match: 11. The CDR3 nucleotides are TGTGCCAGCAGCTTTCTCCGGACAGGTAGCCTCTATGGCTACACCTTC. Translated, it gives CASSFLRTGSLYGYTF.

The genes are TRBV13 and TRBJ1-1; D is perhaps TRBD1 (5 bases). The CDR3 runs to 13 residues. Germline values: CDR1 PRHDT, CDR2 FYEKMQ (reference sequence). V was shortened by 5 bases and J by 6 bases, with 13 bases between the two germline ends. The CDR3 nucleotides are TGTGCCAGCAGCCCCCTAGGGGTACCTGAAGCTTTCTTT. It specifies CASSPLGVPEAFF.

The J gene is TRBJ1-1, the V gene TRBV5-4; D remains unclear. This CDR3 is built from 13 residues. The ends were cut back, 2 bases at V and 5 bases at J, with 10 bases in the middle. Germline CDR1 is SGHNT and CDR2 is YYREEE (reference sequence). The CDR3 sequence: CASSLEVRTEAFF. The DNA of the CDR3 is TGTGCCAGCAGCTTAGAGGTTCGTACTGAAGCTTTCTTT.